Sequencing of this TCR beta chain was carried out in a study of T cell responses to AZD1222 COVID-19 vaccine. Germline assignment: CDR1 LNHDA and CDR2 SQIVND (reference sequence). This CDR3 region has 12 residues. J gave up 4 bases and V 9 bases, and 2 bases lay outside the gene matches. On this clone: Its antigen remains unknown.

Only in-frame clones appear in the TCRdb table, and some are missing; sequencing was by immunoSEQ multiplex PCR. This table has 90,000 to 150,000 clones, approximately 85% appearing once. Study conclusions and caveats: In the spike-specific TCR repertoire, nearly half reportedly target unmutated variant regions. The donors showed a predominance of white British ancestry and of females, with possible underestimation of clonal diversity. Spike as a whole was targeted by vaccine-associated CD4 TCRs, dominant at 160-218 and 743-854. The study found Spike-specific TCR breadth and depth rose after two AZD1222 doses.

The sequence was obtained from an adult in good health. The chain combines TRBV19 with TRBJ1-5; TRBD1 agrees at 8 bases. This specimen was peripheral blood, taken on day 0 of AZD1222 vaccination. The CDR3 spells CASRDRNQPQHF. CDR3 coding DNA: TGTGCCAGCCGGGACAGGAATCAGCCCCAGCATTTT.